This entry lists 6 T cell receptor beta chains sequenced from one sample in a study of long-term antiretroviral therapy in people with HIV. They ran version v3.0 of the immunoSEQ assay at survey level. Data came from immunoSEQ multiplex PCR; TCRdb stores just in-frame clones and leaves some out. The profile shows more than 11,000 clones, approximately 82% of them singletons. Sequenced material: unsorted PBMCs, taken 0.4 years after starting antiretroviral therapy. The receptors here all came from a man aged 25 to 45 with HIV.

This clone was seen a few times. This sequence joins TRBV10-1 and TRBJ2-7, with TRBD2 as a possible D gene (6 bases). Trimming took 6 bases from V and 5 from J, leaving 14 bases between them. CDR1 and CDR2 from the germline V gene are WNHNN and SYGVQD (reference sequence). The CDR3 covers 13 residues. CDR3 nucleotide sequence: TGCGCCAGCAGGGCGGGACTCATGGACGAGCAGTACTTC. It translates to CASRAGLMDEQYF.

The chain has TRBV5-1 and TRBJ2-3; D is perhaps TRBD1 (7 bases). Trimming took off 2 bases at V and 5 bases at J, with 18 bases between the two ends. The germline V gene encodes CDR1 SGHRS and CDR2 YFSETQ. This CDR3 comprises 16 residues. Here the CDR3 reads CASSLVRGDRGDTQYF. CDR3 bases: TGCGCCAGCAGCTTAGTCAGGGGGGACCGGGGAGATACGCAGTATTTT. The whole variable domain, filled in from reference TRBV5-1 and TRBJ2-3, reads KAGVTQTPRYLIKTRGQQVTLSCSPISGHRSVSWYQQTPGQGLQFLFEYFSETQRNKGNFPGRFSGRQFSNSRSEMNVSTLELGDSALYLCASSLVRGDRGDTQYFGPGTRLTVL.

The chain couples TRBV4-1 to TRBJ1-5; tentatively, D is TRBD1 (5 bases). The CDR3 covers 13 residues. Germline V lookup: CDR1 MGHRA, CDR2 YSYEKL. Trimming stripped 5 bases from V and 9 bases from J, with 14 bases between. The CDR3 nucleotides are TGCGCCAGCAGCTCCGGGGGATTTTGGCCCCAGCATTTT. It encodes CASSSGGFWPQHF.

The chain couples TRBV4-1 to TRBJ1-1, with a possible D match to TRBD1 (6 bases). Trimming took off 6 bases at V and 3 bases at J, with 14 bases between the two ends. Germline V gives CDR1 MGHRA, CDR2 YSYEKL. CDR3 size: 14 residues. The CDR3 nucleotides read TGCGCCAGCAGTCTGCAGGGGTCCGACACTGAAGCTTTCTTT. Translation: CASSLQGSDTEAFF.

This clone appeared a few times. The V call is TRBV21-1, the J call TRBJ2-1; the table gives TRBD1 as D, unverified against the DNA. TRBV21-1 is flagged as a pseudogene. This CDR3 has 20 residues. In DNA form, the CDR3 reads TGTGCCAGCAGCTCAATCGGGACAGGGTGTGTGAGCGGGAACTACAATGAGCAGTTCTTC. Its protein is CASSSIGTGCVSGNYNEQFF.

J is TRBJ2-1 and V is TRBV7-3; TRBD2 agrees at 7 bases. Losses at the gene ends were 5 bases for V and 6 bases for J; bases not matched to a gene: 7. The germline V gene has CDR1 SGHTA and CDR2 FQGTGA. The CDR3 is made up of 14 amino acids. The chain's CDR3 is CASSPWGEGNEQFF. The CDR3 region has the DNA TGTGCCAGCAGCCCCTGGGGGGAGGGCAATGAGCAGTTCTTC.